Listed below are T cell receptor beta chains from one sample, sequenced in a study of T cells in Graves' hyperthyroidism and ophthalmopathy. Each CDR3 protein gets one entry after TCRdb re-called the multiplex PCR reads with MiXCR. There are 700,000 to 950,000 distinct CDR3 sequences in the sample; 30% to 40% occur only once, and around 30% lies in the top ten. Material: blood. Receptor source: a middle-aged woman with Graves' hyperthyroidism. CDR3s leave out the opening cysteine and the closing phenylalanine or tryptophan.

TRBJ1-4	TRBV28	ASSSPGTDNEKLF
TRBJ1-4	TRBV12-3/TRBV12-4	ASSSWGTEEKLF
TRBJ1-1	TRBV9	ASSPTGAGTEAF
TRBJ2-5	TRBV6-1	ASSEERTSGVQETQY
TRBJ1-4	TRBV5-1	ASSSGTGVEKLF
TRBJ2-5	TRBV7-6	ASSYPSKQETQY
TRBJ1-1	TRBV5-4	ASSPWGGGTEAF
TRBJ1-1	TRBV14	ASSQADSYVF
TRBJ2-2	TRBV10-3	AISETRQGAEGNTGELF
TRBJ2-2	TRBV12-3/TRBV12-4	ASISTGTTGELF
TRBJ1-1	TRBV14	AGSQERARMAF
TRBJ1-4	TRBV6-5	ASSPTGDEKLF
TRBJ1-6	TRBV10-3	AIKETVNSPLH
TRBJ2-3	TRBV7-9	ASSPGHDSPQY
TRBJ1-6	TRBV19	ASKETGHNSPLH
TRBJ2-5	TRBV7-2	ASSPGGGVGETQY
TRBJ2-7	TRBV20-1	SASSGRGPYEQY
TRBJ2-7	TRBV11-2	ASSYRDRDEQY
TRBJ1-1	TRBV6-6	AGGKKTGGKSAEAF
TRBJ2-5	TRBV7-2	ASSHGRTGGETQY
TRBJ2-7	TRBV25-1	ASSDSGGVYEQY
TRBJ2-5	TRBV28	ASSYQGRETQY
TRBJ1-5	TRBV6-6	ASSAASSNQPQH
TRBJ1-1	TRBV7-2	ASSFVRSGGVEAF
TRBJ1-2	TRBV10-3	AIRAAQDPYGYT
TRBJ1-1	TRBV19	ASSMQAAEAF
TRBJ2-5	TRBV7-2	ASSLVNSAQETQY
TRBJ2-5	TRBV12-3/TRBV12-4	ASSLTGGGGTQY
TRBJ1-2	TRBV12-3/TRBV12-4	ASMGQGPYGYT
TRBJ1-2	TRBV7-2	ASSFGGVGYT
TRBJ2-1	TRBV10-3	AISDGQSNEQF
TRBJ1-1	TRBV6-5	ASSYNMNTEAF
TRBJ2-5	TRBV7-2	ASSSLFVDRGQETQY
TRBJ1-2	TRBV4-2	ASSLISWGEHYGYT
TRBJ2-5	TRBV5-8	ASSRGRHQETQY
TRBJ2-1	TRBV7-3	ASSSNPARGEQF
TRBJ1-2	TRBV6-5	ATRDKNYGYT
TRBJ2-2	TRBV20-1	SASSRRGGELF
TRBJ2-5	TRBV10-3	AISGQGEETQY
TRBJ1-1	TRBV10-1	ASSETMGQGTEAF
TRBJ1-4	TRBV12-3/TRBV12-4	ASRFGTGGGKLF
TRBJ1-5	TRBV5-1	ASSLGSDGGQPQH
TRBJ1-5	TRBV7-3	ASSRGIGNQPQH
NA	TRBV12-3/TRBV12-4	ASSFTGEQF
TRBJ1-6	TRBV29-1	SVAQILQTGGRNSPLH
TRBJ2-3	TRBV7-9	ANSFNVGDTQY
TRBJ2-3	TRBV29-1	SVEYLAGSTDTQY
TRBJ2-7	TRBV19	ASSIAGGDERY
TRBJ1-1	TRBV29-1	SVDWTLEAF
TRBJ1-5	TRBV25-1	ASSPTGGSQPQH
TRBJ1-6	TRBV20-1	SAPRQGQGSSPLH
TRBJ1-1	TRBV14	ASSQGLRVAGQDSEAF
TRBJ1-6	TRBV15	ATSRTGLFDSPLH
TRBJ2-7	TRBV11-2	ASSPNYGQY
TRBJ2-5	TRBV5-1	ASSLTDGSEAQY
TRBJ2-5	TRBV12-3/TRBV12-4	ASSPGGRQETQY
TRBJ1-2	TRBV20-1	SAKTQGDYGYT
TRBJ1-1	TRBV6-6	ASSYRSMRGEAF
TRBJ1-1	TRBV5-1	ASSRATGNFAEAF
TRBJ1-3	TRBV3-1	ASSQERVTNGNTIY